The 3 T cell receptor beta chains below were found in one sample sequenced in a study of cytomegalovirus exposure and HLA in healthy donors. Both 60 Vbeta primers and 13 Jbeta primers went into the PCR. Here immunoSEQ multiplex PCR was the method, and the copy in TCRdb shows in-frame clones only, minus some. Of over 110,000 clones in the sample, around 82% were seen once. The specimen was PBMCs. The receptor set was obtained from a woman in her 40s in good health and CMV-seropositive.

The V and J genes are TRBV5-1 and TRBJ1-3; D remains unclear. V was trimmed by 0 bases and J by 4 bases, leaving 11 bases between them. This CDR3 comprises 15 residues. Germline V gene lookup returns CDR1 SGHRS and CDR2 YFSETQ. In nucleotides, the CDR3 is TGCGCCAGCAGCTTGGCGGCGACTGCGGGAAACACCATATATTTT. Residues: CASSLAATAGNTIYF.

This clone was counted a single time. V usage is TRBV9 and J usage is TRBJ2-5; 7 bases map to TRBD2. The CDR3 runs to 16 residues. Germline V gene sequence: CDR1 SGDLS, CDR2 YYNGEE. J lost 5 bases, V lost 5 bases, and 15 bases had no gene match. This CDR3 reads CASSRMGGTQQETQYF. The CDR3 DNA reads TGTGCCAGCAGTAGAATGGGGGGGACCCAACAGGAGACCCAGTACTTC.

The chain joins TRBV2 to TRBJ2-7, with 9 bases lining up with TRBD1. The V and J ends lost 1 base and 3 bases, in that order; junction bases with no gene match: 1. Germline-derived CDR1 and CDR2 are SNHLY and FYNNEI. The CDR3 totals 14 residues. CDR3 region: CASSEDRGLYEQYF. Here the CDR3 DNA reads TGTGCCAGCAGTGAAGACAGGGGGCTCTACGAGCAGTACTTC.